The 30 T cell receptor beta chains given below trace back to one sample, sequenced in a study of cytomegalovirus exposure and HLA in healthy donors. PCR used 60 Vbeta primers and 13 Jbeta primers. Profiling relied on immunoSEQ multiplex PCR, and the TCRdb table lists in-frame clones only, not all of them. Of about 140,000 clones in the sample, more than 70% were seen once. Sequences were obtained from PBMCs. Source of these receptors: a male donor in good health and CMV-seronegative.

This clone was observed a handful of times. This chain connects TRBV10-1 to TRBJ1-6, with 9 bases matching TRBD1. Germline trimming cut 8 bases from V and 2 bases from J; bases unmatched to any gene: 22. CDR1 is WNHNN and CDR2 is SYGVQD in the germline V gene (reference sequence). There are 21 residues in the CDR3. The CDR3 sequence is CASDSGRGSGTGRPYNSPLHF. CDR3 DNA: TGCGCCAGCGACTCCGGACGGGGGAGCGGGACAGGGCGCCCCTATAATTCACCCCTCCACTTT.

J is TRBJ1-6 and V is TRBV14, with 10 bases identical to TRBD1. Germline CDR1 reads SGHDN; CDR2 reads FVKESK. Losses at the gene ends were 6 bases for V and 10 bases for J; bases not matched to a gene: 9. The CDR3 has 15 amino acids. CDR3 nucleotide sequence: TGTGCCAGCAGACCGACAGGGGGCGAGAGCTCACCCCTCCACTTT. Translated: CASRPTGGESSPLHF.

J is TRBJ1-4 and V is TRBV28, with D maybe TRBD1 (6 bases). This CDR3 has 15 amino acids. Germline V CDR1 and CDR2: MDHEN, SYDVKM. Trimming shortened V by 10 bases and J by 3 bases, and 18 bases separated the two germline ends. The CDR3 nucleotides are TGTGCCACCCAACAGGGAATTCTTTCTAATGAAAAACTGTTTTTT. Its protein is CATQQGILSNEKLFF.

The rearrangement uses TRBV27 and TRBJ2-7; TRBD1 matches 9 bases. The CDR3 consists of 14 residues. Germline-derived CDR1 and CDR2 are MNHEY and SMNVEV (reference sequence). Trimming at V came to 6 bases and at J to 6 bases, leaving 9 bases not matched to a gene. In nucleotides, the CDR3 is TGTGCCAGCAGGGACCGGGACAGGGAAGGCGAGCAGTACTTC. This translates into CASRDRDREGEQYF.

The chain links TRBV9 to TRBJ1-4, with D perhaps matching TRBD1 (6 bases). CDR1 is SGDLS, CDR2 YYNGEE, per germline. V gave up 0 bases and J gave up 8 bases, with 17 bases separating them. The CDR3 runs to 16 residues. CDR3 DNA: TGTGCCAGCAGCGTAGGGGTCCGGGACATGGGGGAAAAACTGTTTTTT. Translating gives CASSVGVRDMGEKLFF. The full variable domain, its missing parts supplied by reference TRBV9 and TRBJ1-4, is DSGVTQTPKHLITATGQRVTLRCSPRSGDLSVYWYQQSLDQGLQFLIQYYNGEERAKGNILERFSAQQFPDLHSELNLSSLELGDSALYFCASSVGVRDMGEKLFFGSGTQLSVL.

CDR3 bases: TGTGCCAGTAGTATGACCGCGTACCTAGCGGGAGGGCCAAATGAGCAGTTCTTC. It specifies CASSMTAYLAGGPNEQFF. This chain uses TRBV19 with TRBJ2-1; 12 bases match TRBD2. Germline values: CDR1 LNHDA, CDR2 SQIVND (reference sequence). CDR3 length: 18 residues. With 3 bases clipped from V and 7 bases from J, the junction kept 13 bases outside the gene matches. Supplemented by reference TRBV19 and TRBJ2-1, the full variable domain reads DGGITQSPKYLFRKEGQNVTLSCEQNLNHDAMYWYRQDPGQGLRLIYYSQIVNDFQKGDIAEGYSVSREKKESFPLTVTSAQKNPTAFYLCASSMTAYLAGGPNEQFFGPGTRLTVL.

V gene TRBV19 combines with J gene TRBJ2-7; 12 nucleotides match TRBD1. CDR1 and CDR2 from the germline V gene are LNHDA and SQIVND (reference sequence). There are 15 residues in the CDR3. Losses at the gene ends were 4 bases for V and 5 bases for J; bases not matched to a gene: 6. As DNA, the CDR3 is TGTGCCAGTAGTACACCCGGGACAGGGGGCCACGAGCAGTACTTC. Protein sequence: CASSTPGTGGHEQYF. Full variable domain (remainder filled in from reference TRBV19 and TRBJ2-7): DGGITQSPKYLFRKEGQNVTLSCEQNLNHDAMYWYRQDPGQGLRLIYYSQIVNDFQKGDIAEGYSVSREKKESFPLTVTSAQKNPTAFYLCASSTPGTGGHEQYFGPGTRLTVT.

This chain connects TRBV2 to TRBJ1-6; TRBD1 aligns across 11 bases. Germline V lookup: CDR1 SNHLY, CDR2 FYNNEI. There are 14 residues in the CDR3. Unmatched junction bases numbered 3, after V lost 5 bases and J lost 9 bases. The CDR3 nucleotides read TGTGCCAGCAGTCAGGACAGGGGGCTTTCACCCCTCCACTTT. Amino acids: CASSQDRGLSPLHF. The whole variable domain, remainder taken from reference TRBV2 and TRBJ1-6, is EPEVTQTPSHQVTQMGQEVILRCVPISNHLYFYWYRQILGQKVEFLVSFYNNEISEKSEIFDDQFSVERPDGSNFTLKIRSTKLEDSAMYFCASSQDRGLSPLHFGNGTRLTVT.

The chain links TRBV28 to TRBJ2-7; perhaps TRBD2 as D (5 bases). Germline CDR1 reads MDHEN; CDR2 reads SYDVKM. The V end was cut by 6 bases, the J end by 0 bases, with 9 bases between. This CDR3 has 13 amino acids. The CDR3: CASRGDFSYEQYF. DNA for the CDR3: TGTGCCAGCAGGGGAGACTTCTCCTACGAGCAGTACTTC.

V and J are TRBV7-9 and TRBJ1-5; 7 bases are shared with TRBD1. Germline V gene lookup returns CDR1 SEHNR and CDR2 FQNEAQ (reference sequence). V gave up 3 bases and J gave up 7 bases; unmatched junction bases: 15. This CDR3 region has 17 residues. The CDR3 here is CASSLVSTGQVVQPQHF. As DNA, the CDR3 is TGTGCCAGCAGCTTGGTCTCGACCGGACAGGTTGTCCAGCCCCAGCATTTT.

The chain uses TRBV5-3 and TRBJ1-5; no definite D call. TRBV5-3 is an open reading frame, and its role is uncertain. The CDR3 length is 13 residues. V lost 5 bases, J lost 9 bases, and 15 bases lay in between. The CDR3 reads CARSPIPATPQHF. Here the CDR3 DNA reads TGTGCCAGAAGTCCCATTCCCGCTACGCCCCAGCATTTT.

The chain combines TRBV19 with TRBJ2-1, with D perhaps TRBD1 (8 bases). Per germline, CDR1 LNHDA and CDR2 SQIVND (reference sequence). The germline V and J ends were trimmed by 0 bases and 10 bases, with 16 bases remaining between them. The CDR3 loop spans 15 amino acids. The CDR3 DNA reads as TGTGCCAGTAGTATAGACGGGGGGACAGGCCGCGAGCAGTTCTTC. Its protein product is CASSIDGGTGREQFF.

The chain employs TRBV29-1 and TRBJ2-1; D might be TRBD1 (5 bases). V lost 8 bases and J lost 8, with 13 bases in between. Germline V gene data show CDR1 as SQVTM and CDR2 as ANQGSEA. The CDR3 consists of 11 residues. The CDR3 here is CSNGQGDEQFF. CDR3 DNA: TGCAGCAACGGACAAGGGGATGAGCAGTTCTTC.

This clone appeared a few times. The chain couples TRBV7-6 to TRBJ2-7; TRBD1 matches 7 bases. The CDR3 extends over 18 amino acids. CDR1 is SGHVS and CDR2 is FNYEAQ in the germline V gene. Trimming removed 1 base from V and 0 bases from J; junction bases left unmatched: 12. CDR3 sequence (DNA): TGTGCCAGCAGCTTAGTCGGAGACAGGGACATAAGCTCCTACGAGCAGTACTTC. It yields the protein CASSLVGDRDISSYEQYF.

The chain couples TRBV6-5 to TRBJ1-2; D may be TRBD1 (6 bases). Germline loops: CDR1 MNHEY, CDR2 SVGAGI. This CDR3 spans 13 amino acids. Trimming took 0 bases from V and 4 from J, leaving 6 bases between them. CDR3 coding DNA: TGTGCCAGCAGTTACTCAGGGGGCTATGGCTACACCTTC. It codes for CASSYSGGYGYTF.

Only one count was recorded for this clone. V is TRBV27 and J is TRBJ2-3; D call uncertain. V was clipped by 1 base and J by 3 bases, with 11 bases between them. This CDR3 region has 15 residues. Per the germline V gene, CDR1 is MNHEY and CDR2 is SMNVEV (reference sequence). CDR3 DNA sequence: TGTGCCAGCAGTTTATTCGGTAATCCGACAGATACGCAGTATTTT. It codes for CASSLFGNPTDTQYF.

This clone was found a few times. The J gene is TRBJ2-7, the V gene TRBV5-6; weak D call: TRBD2 (6 bases). CDR1 SGHDT and CDR2 YYEEEE come from the germline V gene. The CDR3 sequence is 16 residues long. The ends were cut back, 6 bases at V and 5 bases at J, with 24 bases in the middle. CDR3 nucleotide sequence: TGTGCCAGCAACATGAGGCGAACAGGTCGGGGGAACGAGCAGTACTTC. It yields the protein CASNMRRTGRGNEQYF.

The chain joins TRBV10-3 to TRBJ2-5; 11 bases are shared with TRBD1. This CDR3 spans 15 amino acids. Germline V gives CDR1 ENHRY, CDR2 SYGVKD. The J segment lost 2 bases and the V segment lost 6 bases, leaving 5 bases of the junction unmatched. CDR3 loop: CAIRGDRGEQETQYF. Written as DNA, the CDR3 is TGTGCCATCAGGGGGGACAGGGGGGAGCAAGAGACCCAGTACTTC.

V usage is TRBV15 and J usage is TRBJ1-2, with a tentative D call TRBD1 (5 bases). In germline, CDR1 is LNHNV, CDR2 YYDKDF (reference sequence). The CDR3 has 14 residues. With 2 bases removed from V and 2 bases from J, the gap between germline ends came to 9 bases. CDR3 coding DNA: TGTGCCACCAGCAGACTAGGGGTAAACTATGGCTACACCTTC. It yields the protein CATSRLGVNYGYTF.

CDR3 sequence reads: CAIEQGFPNYGYTF. The CDR3 region has the DNA TGTGCCATCGAACAGGGGTTCCCAAACTATGGCTACACCTTC. This rearrangement joins TRBV10-3 to TRBJ1-2; 7 bases agree with TRBD1. V lost 8 bases, J lost 2 bases, and 8 bases stayed unmatched. This CDR3 is built from 14 residues. Germline CDR1 is ENHRY and CDR2 is SYGVKD.

V gene TRBV5-6 combines with J gene TRBJ2-3, with a tentative D call TRBD2 (6 bases). The CDR3 spans 15 residues. The V end was cut by 1 base, the J end by 1 base, with 10 bases between. Looked up from germline, CDR1 is SGHDT and CDR2 is YYEEEE. The CDR3 region is CASSLRLGGTDTQYF. Written as DNA, the CDR3 is TGTGCCAGCAGCTTGCGACTAGGAGGCACAGATACGCAGTATTTT.

The V call is TRBV11-2, the J call TRBJ2-1; 12 positions match TRBD2. This CDR3 spans 18 amino acids. Trimming removed 3 bases from V and 8 bases from J; junction bases left unmatched: 14. The germline gives CDR1 SGHAT, CDR2 FQNNGV. The CDR3 nucleotides read TGTGCCAGCAGCTTTGGCTCCCGGACTAGCGGGGTATCGGATGAGCAGTTCTTC. This codes for CASSFGSRTSGVSDEQFF.

The chain uses TRBV5-1 and TRBJ1-4, with a possible D match to TRBD1 (5 bases). In germline, CDR1 is SGHRS, CDR2 YFSETQ. The V end lost 3 bases, the J end lost 7 bases, and 19 bases lay between the germline ends. The CDR3 has 16 residues. CDR3 loop: CASSSDSPPVGEKLFF. In DNA form, the CDR3 reads TGCGCCAGCAGCTCCGACAGCCCACCGGTCGGTGAAAAACTGTTTTTT.

The V and J genes are TRBV2 and TRBJ1-2; D remains unclear. Trimming shortened V by 1 base and J by 0 bases, and 12 bases separated the two germline ends. The CDR3 has 16 amino acids. Germline V lookup: CDR1 SNHLY, CDR2 FYNNEI. The CDR3 nucleotides are TGTGCCAGCAGTGAAGGGTGGGCATCCACTAACTATGGCTACACCTTC. Protein: CASSEGWASTNYGYTF. Supplemented by reference TRBV2 and TRBJ1-2, the full variable domain reads EPEVTQTPSHQVTQMGQEVILRCVPISNHLYFYWYRQILGQKVEFLVSFYNNEISEKSEIFDDQFSVERPDGSNFTLKIRSTKLEDSAMYFCASSEGWASTNYGYTFGSGTRLTVV.

There are a few counts of this clone. The rearrangement uses TRBV28 and TRBJ2-7; 8 bases fit TRBD1. The trim removed 6 bases at V and 3 bases at J, leaving 10 bases unmatched. The germline V gene has CDR1 MDHEN and CDR2 SYDVKM. This CDR3 contains 15 residues. The CDR3 loop reads CASSTTGTGGYEQYF. CDR3 coding DNA: TGTGCCAGCAGCACAACAGGAACAGGGGGCTACGAGCAGTACTTC.

The V gene is TRBV7-8, the J gene TRBJ2-3, with D tentatively TRBD1 (6 bases). Deletions cut 7 bases from V and 0 bases from J, with 11 bases between. The CDR3 spans 14 residues. Germline CDR1 is SGHVS and CDR2 is FQNEAQ. CDR3 loop: CASTADSSTDTQYF. CDR3 nucleotides: TGTGCCAGCACCGCGGACAGTAGCACAGATACGCAGTATTTT.

J is TRBJ1-5 and V is TRBV7-8; 7 positions agree with TRBD1. The ends lost 4 bases at V and 11 bases at J; junction bases unmatched: 8. Per the germline V gene, CDR1 is SGHVS and CDR2 is FQNEAQ. The CDR3 is 13 amino acids. The CDR3 DNA reads TGTGCCAGCAGCTGGGCAGGGGGTCTGGCCCAGCATTTT. Its translation: CASSWAGGLAQHF.

The CDR3 spells CASSLVRGGFNSPLHF. The CDR3 region has the DNA TGTGCCAGCAGCTTGGTTCGGGGAGGGTTCAATTCACCCCTCCACTTT. The chain employs TRBV5-4 and TRBJ1-6; the D is unclear. The V end was cut by 0 bases, the J end by 7 bases, with 14 bases between. The germline CDR1 and CDR2 sequences are SGHNT and YYREEE (reference sequence). The CDR3 sequence is 16 residues long.

The chain has TRBV7-9 and TRBJ2-7; 9 nucleotides agree with TRBD1. After removal of 2 bases from V and 6 bases from J, the junction contained 5 bases not matched to a gene. The CDR3 covers 14 residues. Per germline, CDR1 SEHNR and CDR2 FQNEAQ (reference sequence). The CDR3: CASSLRGQGLEQYF. CDR3 nucleotides: TGTGCCAGCAGCTTAAGGGGACAGGGCCTCGAGCAGTACTTC. The full variable domain, completed using reference TRBV7-9 and TRBJ2-7, is DTGVSQNPRHKITKRGQNVTFRCDPISEHNRLYWYRQTLGQGPEFLTYFQNEAQLEKSRLLSDRFSAERPKGSFSTLEIQRTEQGDSAMYLCASSLRGQGLEQYFGPGTRLTVT.

The V and J genes are TRBV9 and TRBJ2-3; 14 bases align to TRBD2. This CDR3 comprises 19 residues. V was clipped by 0 bases and J by 5 bases; unmatched bases: 11. Looked up from germline, CDR1 is SGDLS and CDR2 is YYNGEE. In nucleotides, the CDR3 is TGTGCCAGCAGCGTAGAAGAGGGGACTAGCGGGGGAGCAAGAGATACGCAGTATTTT. The encoded protein is CASSVEEGTSGGARDTQYF.